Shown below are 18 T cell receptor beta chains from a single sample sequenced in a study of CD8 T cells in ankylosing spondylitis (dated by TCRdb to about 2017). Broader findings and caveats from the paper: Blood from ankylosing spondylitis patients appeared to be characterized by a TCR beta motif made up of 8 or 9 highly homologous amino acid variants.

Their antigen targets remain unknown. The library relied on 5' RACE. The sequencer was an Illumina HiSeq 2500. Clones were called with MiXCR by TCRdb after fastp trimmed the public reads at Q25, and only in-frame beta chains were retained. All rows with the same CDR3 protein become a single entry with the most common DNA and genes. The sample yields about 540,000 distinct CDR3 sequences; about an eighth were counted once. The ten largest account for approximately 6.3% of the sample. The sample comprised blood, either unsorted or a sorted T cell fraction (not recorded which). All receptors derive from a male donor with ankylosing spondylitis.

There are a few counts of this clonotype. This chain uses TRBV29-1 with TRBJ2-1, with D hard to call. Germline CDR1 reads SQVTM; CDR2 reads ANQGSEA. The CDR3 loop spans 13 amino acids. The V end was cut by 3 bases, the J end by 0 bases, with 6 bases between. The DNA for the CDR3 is TGCAGCGTTGACGAGAGCTCCTACAATGAGCAGTTCTTC. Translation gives CSVDESSYNEQFF.

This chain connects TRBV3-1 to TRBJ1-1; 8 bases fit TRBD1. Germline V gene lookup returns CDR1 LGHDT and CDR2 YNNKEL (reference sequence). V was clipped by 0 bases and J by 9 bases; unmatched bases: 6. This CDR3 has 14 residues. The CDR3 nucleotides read TGTGCCAGCAGCCAAGATCTCAGGGGGCTTCAAGCTTTCTTT. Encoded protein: CASSQDLRGLQAFF.

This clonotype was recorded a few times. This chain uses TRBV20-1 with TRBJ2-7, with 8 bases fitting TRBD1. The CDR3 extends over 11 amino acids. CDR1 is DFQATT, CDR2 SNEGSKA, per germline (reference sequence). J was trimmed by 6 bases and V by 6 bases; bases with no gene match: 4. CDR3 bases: TGCAGTGCCACAGACAGGGGCGAGCAGTACGTC. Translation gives CSATDRGEQYV.

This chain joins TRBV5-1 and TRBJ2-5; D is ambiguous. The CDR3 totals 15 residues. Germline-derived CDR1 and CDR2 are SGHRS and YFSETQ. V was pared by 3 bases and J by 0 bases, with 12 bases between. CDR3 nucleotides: TGCGCCAGCAGCTACAGCTCCGGTTACCAAGAGACCCAGTACTTC. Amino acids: CASSYSSGYQETQYF. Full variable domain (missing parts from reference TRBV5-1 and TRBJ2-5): KAGVTQTPRYLIKTRGQQVTLSCSPISGHRSVSWYQQTPGQGLQFLFEYFSETQRNKGNFPGRFSGRQFSNSRSEMNVSTLELGDSALYLCASSYSSGYQETQYFGPGTRLLVL.

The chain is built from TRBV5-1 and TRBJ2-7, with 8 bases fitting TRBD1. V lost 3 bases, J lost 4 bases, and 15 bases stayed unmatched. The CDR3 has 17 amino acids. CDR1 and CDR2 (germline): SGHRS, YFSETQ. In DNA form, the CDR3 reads TGCGCCAGCAGCTGGGGCGGGCAGGGGGCTATACCTTACGAGCAGTACTTC. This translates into CASSWGGQGAIPYEQYF. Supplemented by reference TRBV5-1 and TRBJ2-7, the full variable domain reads KAGVTQTPRYLIKTRGQQVTLSCSPISGHRSVSWYQQTPGQGLQFLFEYFSETQRNKGNFPGRFSGRQFSNSRSEMNVSTLELGDSALYLCASSWGGQGAIPYEQYFGPGTRLTVT.

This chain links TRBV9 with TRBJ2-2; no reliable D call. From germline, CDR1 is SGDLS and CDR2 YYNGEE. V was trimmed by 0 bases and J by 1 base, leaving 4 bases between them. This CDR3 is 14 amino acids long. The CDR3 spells CASSVVENTGELFF. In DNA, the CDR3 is TGTGCCAGCAGCGTAGTGGAGAACACCGGGGAGCTGTTTTTT.

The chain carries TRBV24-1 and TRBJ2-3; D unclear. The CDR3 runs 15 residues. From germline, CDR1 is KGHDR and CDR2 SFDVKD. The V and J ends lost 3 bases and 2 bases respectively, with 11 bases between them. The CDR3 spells CATSDHRADTDTQYF. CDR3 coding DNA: TGTGCCACCAGTGATCATCGGGCAGACACAGATACGCAGTATTTT.

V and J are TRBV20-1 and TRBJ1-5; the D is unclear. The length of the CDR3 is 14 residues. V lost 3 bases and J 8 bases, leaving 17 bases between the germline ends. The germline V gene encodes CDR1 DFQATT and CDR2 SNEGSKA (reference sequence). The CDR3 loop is CSASRRRRGEPQHF. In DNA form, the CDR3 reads TGCAGTGCTAGTCGCAGGCGCCGTGGTGAGCCCCAGCATTTT.

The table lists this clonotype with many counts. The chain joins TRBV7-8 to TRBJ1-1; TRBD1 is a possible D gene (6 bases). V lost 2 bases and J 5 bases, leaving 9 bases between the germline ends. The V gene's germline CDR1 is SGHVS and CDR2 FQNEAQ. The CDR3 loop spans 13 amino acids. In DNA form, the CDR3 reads TGTGCCAGCAGCTTATCACAGGGAACTGAAGCTTTCTTT. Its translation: CASSLSQGTEAFF.

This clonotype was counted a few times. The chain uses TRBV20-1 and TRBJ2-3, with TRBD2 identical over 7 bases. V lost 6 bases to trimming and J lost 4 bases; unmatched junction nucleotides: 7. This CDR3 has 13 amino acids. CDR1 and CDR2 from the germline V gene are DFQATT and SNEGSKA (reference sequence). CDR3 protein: CSALSGEADTQYF. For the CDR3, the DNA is TGCAGTGCATTGAGCGGGGAGGCAGATACGCAGTATTTT.

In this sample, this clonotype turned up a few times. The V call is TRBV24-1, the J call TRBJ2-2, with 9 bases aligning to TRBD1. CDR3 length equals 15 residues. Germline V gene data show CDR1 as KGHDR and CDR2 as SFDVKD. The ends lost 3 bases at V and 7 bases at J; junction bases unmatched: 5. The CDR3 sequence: CATSDPGQGGGELFF. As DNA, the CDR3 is TGTGCCACCAGTGATCCGGGACAGGGTGGCGGGGAGCTGTTTTTT.

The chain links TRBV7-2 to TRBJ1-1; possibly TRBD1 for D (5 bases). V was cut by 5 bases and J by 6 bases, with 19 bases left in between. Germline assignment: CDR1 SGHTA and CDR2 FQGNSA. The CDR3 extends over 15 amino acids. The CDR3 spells CASSPQARAFAEAFF. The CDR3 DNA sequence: TGTGCCAGCAGCCCCCAAGCCAGGGCGTTCGCTGAAGCTTTCTTT.

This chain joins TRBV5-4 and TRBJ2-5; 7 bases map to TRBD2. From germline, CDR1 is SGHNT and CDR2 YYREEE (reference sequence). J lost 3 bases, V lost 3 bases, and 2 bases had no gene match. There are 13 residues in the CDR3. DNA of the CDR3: TGTGCCAGCAGCTCCGCGGGAGAAGAGACCCAGTACTTC. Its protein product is CASSSAGEETQYF. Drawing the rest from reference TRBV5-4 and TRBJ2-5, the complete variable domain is ETGVTQSPTHLIKTRGQQVTLRCSSQSGHNTVSWYQQALGQGPQFIFQYYREEENGRGNFPPRFSGLQFPNYSSELNVNALELDDSALYLCASSSAGEETQYFGPGTRLLVL.

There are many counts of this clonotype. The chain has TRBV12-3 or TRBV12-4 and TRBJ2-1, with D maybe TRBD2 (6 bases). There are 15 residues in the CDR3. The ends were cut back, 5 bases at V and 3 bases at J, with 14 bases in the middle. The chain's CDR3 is CASSGASGGYNEQFF. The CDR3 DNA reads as TGTGCCAGCAGTGGGGCATCCGGGGGCTACAATGAGCAGTTCTTC.

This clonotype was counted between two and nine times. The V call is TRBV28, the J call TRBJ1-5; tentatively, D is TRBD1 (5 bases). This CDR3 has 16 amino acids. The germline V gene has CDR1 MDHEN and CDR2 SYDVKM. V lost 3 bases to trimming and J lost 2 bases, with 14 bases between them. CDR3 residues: CASSFSRGSGNQPQHF. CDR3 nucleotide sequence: TGTGCCAGCAGTTTCAGCCGGGGCAGCGGCAATCAGCCCCAGCATTTT.

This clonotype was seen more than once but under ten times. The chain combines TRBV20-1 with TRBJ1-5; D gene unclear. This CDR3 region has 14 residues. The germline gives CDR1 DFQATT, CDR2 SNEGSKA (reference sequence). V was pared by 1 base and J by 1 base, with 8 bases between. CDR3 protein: CSARVRASNQPQHF. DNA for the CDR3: TGCAGTGCTAGAGTTAGGGCCAGCAATCAGCCCCAGCATTTT.

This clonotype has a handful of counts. The CDR3 spells CASSPTLSWNTEAFF. The CDR3 nucleotides are TGTGCCAGCAGCCCCACCCTTTCATGGAACACTGAAGCTTTCTTT. The rearrangement uses TRBV9 and TRBJ1-1; D gene ambiguous. CDR1 SGDLS and CDR2 YYNGEE come from the germline V gene. This CDR3 has 15 residues. Between the trimmed V and J ends, which lost 4 bases and 1 base, there was a span of 14 bases.

Written as DNA, the CDR3 is TGCGCCAGCAGCTTGGTGTCCCAGTATCAGTTCTTC. It translates to CASSLVSQYQFF. J is TRBJ2-1 and V is TRBV5-1; no clear D gene. Germline CDR1 is SGHRS and CDR2 is YFSETQ. Trimming cost V 0 bases and J 13 bases, with 11 bases left between them. The CDR3 is made up of 12 amino acids.